This passage covers 8 T cell receptor beta chains from one sample sequenced in a study of identical twins. TCRdb re-analysed the 5' RACE reads in MiXCR, keeping a single row per CDR3 protein. The sample consists of about 900,000 distinct CDR3 sequences, 10% to 15% of them appearing once. This sample was also put to use in a study of yellow fever vaccine responses in identical twins.

The sample was PBMCs. The source is a woman younger than 30 in good health.

The V and J genes are TRBV10-3 and TRBJ2-3; D might be TRBD1 (5 bases). CDR3 length: 12 amino acids. From germline, CDR1 is ENHRY and CDR2 SYGVKD. V dropped 6 bases and J dropped 2 bases, with 6 bases sitting between them. CDR3 sequence (DNA): TGTGCCATCAGGACAGCCACAGATACGCAGTATTTT. Protein: CAIRTATDTQYF.

The chain couples TRBV28 to TRBJ2-7, with a tentative D call TRBD2 (6 bases). V was cut by 7 bases and J by 4 bases, with 14 bases left in between. The CDR3 extends over 13 amino acids. Germline V gives CDR1 MDHEN, CDR2 SYDVKM. The DNA for the CDR3 is TGTGCCAGCACCCGGGGCGGGATTTACGAGCAGTACTTC. As protein: CASTRGGIYEQYF.

The rearrangement links TRBV4-1 to TRBJ2-5; TRBD2 might be the D (6 bases). Germline values: CDR1 MGHRA, CDR2 YSYEKL. The length of the CDR3 is 16 residues. V was trimmed by 0 bases and J by 2 bases, leaving 13 bases between them. The CDR3 here is CASSQDRTSYQETQYF. DNA for the CDR3: TGCGCCAGCAGCCAAGATCGCACTAGCTATCAAGAGACCCAGTACTTC.

This clonotype was picked up many times. This sequence joins TRBV7-9 and TRBJ1-1; a possible D gene is TRBD1 (5 bases). The V gene lost 8 bases and the J gene lost 0 bases, with 16 bases spanning the gap. This CDR3 comprises 15 residues. Germline CDR1 and CDR2: SEHNR and FQNEAQ (reference sequence). The CDR3 DNA reads TGTGCCAGCCATGATTCCGGGGGAATGAACACTGAAGCTTTCTTT. It codes for CASHDSGGMNTEAFF. Looking up the rest from reference TRBV7-9 and TRBJ1-1 gives the full variable domain: DTGVSQNPRHKITKRGQNVTFRCDPISEHNRLYWYRQTLGQGPEFLTYFQNEAQLEKSRLLSDRFSAERPKGSFSTLEIQRTEQGDSAMYLCASHDSGGMNTEAFFGQGTRLTVV.

This clonotype was counted only a few times. The V and J genes are TRBV6-4 and TRBJ2-1, with 12 bases fitting TRBD2. The V gene's germline CDR1 is MRHNA and CDR2 SNTAGT. The CDR3 runs to 15 residues. The V and J ends lost 3 bases and 10 bases, in that order; junction bases with no gene match: 7. CDR3 nucleotide sequence: TGTGCCAGCAGTGAAAACCTAGCGGGGGGGAACGAGCAGTTCTTC. This sequence encodes CASSENLAGGNEQFF.

In its sample, this clonotype was seen many times. This sequence joins TRBV20-1 and TRBJ2-7; 9 nucleotides agree with TRBD2. V dropped 2 bases and J dropped 0; count of bases not matched to a gene: 8. CDR1 and CDR2 (germline): DFQATT, SNEGSKA (reference sequence). CDR3 length equals 16 residues. The CDR3 sequence is CSARIAGAFYSYEQYV. In DNA, the CDR3 is TGCAGTGCTAGAATAGCGGGGGCCTTTTACTCCTACGAGCAGTACGTC.

In this sample, this clonotype turned up a few times. This chain connects TRBV6-1 to TRBJ1-6; D call uncertain. Trimming shortened V by 6 bases and J by 4 bases, and 13 bases separated the two germline ends. Looked up from germline, CDR1 is MNHNS and CDR2 is SASEGT. CDR3 length: 15 amino acids. This CDR3 is CASSQRSGYNSPLHF. The CDR3 DNA is TGTGCCAGCAGCCAACGGTCGGGGTATAATTCACCCCTCCACTTT.

In this sample, this clonotype turned up a few times. The chain is built from TRBV11-2 and TRBJ2-7, with 7 positions matching TRBD2. The CDR3 contains 16 residues. Germline lookup yields CDR1 SGHAT and CDR2 FQNNGV. Trimming cost V 0 bases and J 3 bases; bases outside gene matches: 8. The CDR3 coding sequence is TGTGCCAGCAGCTTAGATATGAAGGGAGGGTTCTACGAGCAGTACGTC. It encodes CASSLDMKGGFYEQYV.